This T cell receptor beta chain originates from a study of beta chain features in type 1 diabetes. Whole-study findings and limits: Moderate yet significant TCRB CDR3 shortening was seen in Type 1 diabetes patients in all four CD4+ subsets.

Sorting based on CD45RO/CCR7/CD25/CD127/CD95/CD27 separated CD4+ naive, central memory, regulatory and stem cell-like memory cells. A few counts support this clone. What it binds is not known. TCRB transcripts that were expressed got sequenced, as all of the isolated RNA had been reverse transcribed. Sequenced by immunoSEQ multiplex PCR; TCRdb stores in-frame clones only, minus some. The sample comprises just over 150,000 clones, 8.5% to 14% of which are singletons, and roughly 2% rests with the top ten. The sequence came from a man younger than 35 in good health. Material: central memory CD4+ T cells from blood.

The CDR3 protein is CASSTGEVWNEQYF. The CDR3 bases are TGTGCCAGTAGCACAGGGGAGGTCTGGAACGAGCAGTACTTC. The chain joins TRBV19 to TRBJ2-7; possibly TRBD1 for D (7 bases). Per the germline V gene, CDR1 is LNHDA and CDR2 is SQIVND (reference sequence). Trimming cost V 6 bases and J 5 bases, with 17 bases left between them. There are 14 residues in the CDR3.